The clone carrying this TCR beta chain occurred many times. Its antigen is unidentified. This record comes from a study of T cells in Graves' hyperthyroidism and ophthalmopathy. Findings and caveats of the study: In the blood, most expanded thyroid clonotypes above 0.001 appeared as well.

The CDR3 spans 14 residues. V was pared by 2 bases and J by 4 bases, with 11 bases between. Germline CDR1 and CDR2: SGHRS and YFSETQ. Clinical Activity Scores of at least 3, NOSPECS grades of at least 4 and durations under 3 months characterized ophthalmopathy patients. Diagnostic decisions used clinical symptoms, serum thyroxine and TRAb, thyroid ultrasound and orbital computed tomography. Extraction of PBMCs used 8.5 to 10 ml of fresh peripheral blood. Amplified regions were TCR beta CDR3 sequences from RNA transcripts. The HTBI primer set drove a first-round RT-PCR of the TCR CDR3. Via MiXCR, TCRdb re-called the multiplex PCR reads, giving one row per CDR3 protein. The top ten hold around 3.3% of the sample, which has roughly 650,000 distinct CDR3 sequences, more than 15% seen once.

The chain links TRBV5-1 to TRBJ2-3; D gene ambiguous. The sequencing input was blood. The TCR comes from a woman aged 40 to 55 with Graves' ophthalmopathy. CDR3 residues: CASSLSPGADTQYF. DNA of the CDR3: TGCGCCAGCAGCTTATCCCCTGGGGCAGATACGCAGTATTTT.